The rows below give T cell receptor beta chains drawn from one sample of a study of cytomegalovirus exposure and HLA in healthy donors. TCRdb keeps only in-frame clones here, not all; method: immunoSEQ multiplex PCR. The sample lists hundreds of thousands of clones; about 89% were seen once. The specimen sequenced was PBMCs. Receptors originate from a woman in her late teens or twenties in good health and CMV-seronegative. Each CDR3 is given with its conserved first and last residue. Clone size is shown for a subset of rows, as once, few, many or a class of expanded clone.

v_gene	j_gene	len	abundance	CDR3aa
TRBV11-3	TRBJ1-3	14	.	CASRDSRSGNTIYF
TRBV5-1	TRBJ2-3	17	.	CASRSASGGVSTDTQYF
TRBV10-3	TRBJ1-1	14	.	CAISGTGTNTEAFF
TRBV5-1	TRBJ2-2	15	.	CASSLSGGAAGELFF
TRBV15	TRBJ1-2	14	once	CATSRDRGGGGYTF
TRBV4-1	TRBJ2-1	16	few	CASSQGLGGTENEQFF
TRBV7-2	TRBJ1-3	16	.	CASSLVQGSSGNTIYF
TRBV19	TRBJ1-2	16	.	CASSIDPRGLNYGYTF
TRBV5-1	TRBJ2-2	14	once	CASSSVTQTGELFF
TRBV4-2	TRBJ1-3	17	.	CASSQDRTGSAGNTIYF
TRBV10-1	TRBJ2-7	14	.	CASSESSAGYEQYF
TRBV29-1	TRBJ1-1	13	.	CSVVRQGPAEAFF
TRBV7-6	TRBJ2-7	14	.	CASRRGGEAYEQYF
TRBV7-2	TRBJ2-3	15	few	CASSPVVGDRGAQYF
TRBV4-1	TRBJ1-3	15	.	CASSQGWLTGNTIYF
TRBV5-4	TRBJ1-4	15	.	CASSRATGINEKLFF
TRBV6-6	TRBJ2-1	14	.	CASVLGGTYNEQFF
TRBV7-9	TRBJ2-1	18	.	CASSSEPMTSGGYNEQFF
TRBV15	TRBJ1-4	13	once	CATRIGRGEKLFF
TRBV27	TRBJ2-3	16	.	CASSIDRGRSTDTQYF
TRBV4-2	TRBJ1-1	12	.	CASGQGGTEAFF
TRBV4-3	TRBJ1-1	14	.	CASSLQRTGPSAFF
TRBV6-5	TRBJ1-1	13	.	CASSLWGDTEAFF
TRBV7-9	TRBJ2-7	14	.	CASSLDRDRDEQYF
TRBV5-6	TRBJ1-2	13	.	CASSVKPRLGYTF
TRBV9	TRBJ2-1	18	.	CASSARTSGRSSYNEQFF
TRBV15	TRBJ2-3	14	.	CATSREAGTDTQYF
TRBV7-6	TRBJ2-1	17	.	CASSLATLAGVWDEQFF
TRBV5-1	TRBJ2-2	16	.	CASSWPQGEGTGELFF
TRBV5-4	TRBJ2-1	13	.	CASSLHSYNEQFF
TRBV10-1	TRBJ2-3	14	.	CASSPGGSTDTQYF
TRBV29-1	TRBJ1-2	13	.	CSVEANAGAGYTF
TRBV5-6	TRBJ1-2	18	once	CASSLPPRRTGSNYGYTF
TRBV13	TRBJ1-2	15	.	CASSLNLRMSDGYTF
TRBV10-3	TRBJ2-5	13	.	CACSGRQQETQYF
TRBV5-1	TRBJ2-2	17	.	CASSLGLAGGNTGELFF
TRBV18	TRBJ2-5	13	.	CASSPTQGETQYF
TRBV5-1	TRBJ2-1	16	.	CASSLSTSGRATEQFF
TRBV4-3	TRBJ1-1	15	.	CASSQEPVMNTEAFF
TRBV15	TRBJ1-1	13	.	CATSRSVNTEAFF